The 23 T cell receptor beta chains below were found in one sample sequenced in a study of spatial heterogeneity in lung cancer (dated by TCRdb to between 2018 and 2021). Libraries were built with 5' RACE. The instrument was a NextSeq 500. TCRdb reanalyzed the raw reads on its own, using fastp at Q25 for trimming and MiXCR for clone calling, and kept in-frame beta chains. When rows share a CDR3 protein, they turn into one entry using the most common DNA and genes. This sample gives about 27,000 distinct CDR3 sequences in total; roughly 7.1% of them show up just once. The ten top clones hold almost 25% of the sample. The time point label, read with the paper, signifies: sample taken at primary tumor resection. Which antigens these TCRs recognize remains unknown. Study-wide findings and limitations: The tumor nonsynonymous mutation count correlated with the number of expanded alpha and beta TCRs within the tumor.

Sequences were derived from lung tumor tissue, sampled at surgery. All receptors derive from a male donor with early-stage non-small cell lung cancer.

This clonotype was recorded a few times. The chain recombines TRBV18 with TRBJ1-4; 7 nucleotides line up with TRBD1. With 6 bases clipped from V and 7 bases from J, the junction kept 8 bases outside the gene matches. The CDR3 has 14 amino acids. Germline CDR1 reads KGHSH; CDR2 reads LQKENI. CDR3 in DNA: TGTGCCAGCTCTCGGCAGGGGGAAAGTGAAAAACTGTTTTTT. Amino acids: CASSRQGESEKLFF.

This clonotype occurred many times. The gene calls are TRBV20-1 and TRBJ2-3; the match to TRBD2 covers 7 bases. The CDR3 is 14 amino acids. V shed 5 bases, J shed 5 bases, and the junction held 10 bases outside the gene matches. In germline, CDR1 is DFQATT, CDR2 SNEGSKA (reference sequence). CDR3 DNA sequence: TGCAGTGCTCTAGCGGTCGGTGGAGTAGATACGCAGTATTTT. This sequence encodes CSALAVGGVDTQYF.

The rearrangement uses TRBV6-5 and TRBJ2-3, with TRBD1 matching over 7 bases. The V and J ends lost 10 bases and 0 bases, in that order; junction bases with no gene match: 7. The CDR3 is 14 amino acids. Germline lookup yields CDR1 MNHEY and CDR2 SVGAGI. The CDR3 region is CATQRDSSTDTQYF. Here the CDR3 DNA reads TGTGCCACCCAGAGGGACAGTAGCACAGATACGCAGTATTTT.

The V gene is TRBV6-5, the J gene TRBJ1-6, with TRBD1 as a possible D gene (5 bases). Looked up from germline, CDR1 is MNHEY and CDR2 is SVGAGI. The CDR3 is 15 residues long. V lost 1 base and J 9 bases, leaving 13 bases between the germline ends. The CDR3 nucleotides are TGTGCCAGCAGTTACTTGCGGGGCCACCTTTCACCCCTCCACTTT. This translates into CASSYLRGHLSPLHF.

This clonotype was detected many times. The V and J genes are TRBV15 and TRBJ2-1; D could derive from TRBD1 or TRBD2 (5 bases each). From germline, CDR1 is LNHNV and CDR2 YYDKDF (reference sequence). V was trimmed by 7 bases and J by 0 bases, leaving 19 bases between them. CDR3 length equals 17 residues. The DNA of the CDR3 is TGTGCCACCAAACGGGGCCTAACAGGAGGCTCCTACAATGAGCAGTTCTTC. Its protein product is CATKRGLTGGSYNEQFF. The variable domain in full, with the rest retrieved from reference TRBV15 and TRBJ2-1, is DAMVIQNPRYQVTQFGKPVTLSCSQTLNHNVMYWYQQKSSQAPKLLFHYYDKDFNNEADTPDNFQSRRPNTSFCFLDIRSPGLGDTAMYLCATKRGLTGGSYNEQFFGPGTRLTVL.

This clonotype was seen ten or more times. This chain's CDR3 is CASSLDREDQPQHF. In DNA form, the CDR3 reads TGTGCCAGCAGTTTAGACAGGGAGGATCAGCCCCAGCATTTT. This chain connects TRBV6-5 to TRBJ1-5, with 7 bases identical to TRBD1. Germline assignment: CDR1 MNHEY and CDR2 SVGAGI. The J segment lost 5 bases and the V segment lost 4 bases, leaving 5 bases of the junction unmatched. The CDR3 sequence is 14 residues long.

This clonotype was counted at least ten times. The chain has TRBV20-1 and TRBJ2-1, with 7 bases matching TRBD2. V lost 0 bases, J lost 15 bases, and 14 bases stayed unmatched. The CDR3 covers 14 residues. Germline CDR1 DFQATT, CDR2 SNEGSKA (reference sequence). DNA of the CDR3: TGCAGTGCTAGAGACCCTAGCGGCCCCCAGTTAGGGTTCTTC. Translation: CSARDPSGPQLGFF.

This clonotype was counted many times. The chain joins TRBV6-5 to TRBJ2-7; D is possibly TRBD1 (6 bases). This CDR3 spans 14 amino acids. Between the trimmed V and J ends, which lost 4 bases and 5 bases, there was a span of 15 bases. In germline, CDR1 is MNHEY, CDR2 SVGAGI. DNA of the CDR3: TGTGCCAGCAGTTTACAGGGCTATAGCGACGAGCAGTACTTC. It encodes CASSLQGYSDEQYF.

The sample holds a few counts of this clonotype. The chain recombines TRBV6-2 or TRBV6-3 with TRBJ2-5; 8 nucleotides agree with TRBD1. The germline V gene encodes CDR1 MNHEY and CDR2 SVGEGT. The CDR3 is made up of 15 amino acids. Unmatched junction bases numbered 4, after V lost 0 bases and J lost 4 bases. The CDR3 DNA sequence: TGTGCCAGCAGTTACTCGACAGGGGATACAGAGACCCAGTACTTC. Amino acid sequence: CASSYSTGDTETQYF.

The chain employs TRBV11-2 and TRBJ2-1; D may be TRBD1 (6 bases). The CDR3 contains 14 residues. V dropped 3 bases and J dropped 5 bases, with 11 bases sitting between them. Germline-derived CDR1 and CDR2 are SGHAT and FQNNGV. The CDR3 spells CASSFPGADNEQFF. The CDR3 coding sequence is TGTGCCAGCAGCTTCCCAGGGGCTGACAATGAGCAGTTCTTC.

The V gene is TRBV15, the J gene TRBJ2-5; 10 bases line up with TRBD2. This CDR3 is 16 amino acids long. The V segment lost 2 bases and the J segment 1 base; nucleotides outside the gene matches: 4. In germline, CDR1 is LNHNV, CDR2 YYDKDF (reference sequence). CDR3 sequence reads: CATSRRLAGGQETQYF. DNA for the CDR3: TGTGCCACCAGCAGACGATTAGCGGGGGGCCAAGAGACCCAGTACTTC. The variable domain in full, with the rest retrieved from reference TRBV15 and TRBJ2-5, is DAMVIQNPRYQVTQFGKPVTLSCSQTLNHNVMYWYQQKSSQAPKLLFHYYDKDFNNEADTPDNFQSRRPNTSFCFLDIRSPGLGDTAMYLCATSRRLAGGQETQYFGPGTRLLVL.

This clonotype was seen more than once but under ten times. The chain recombines TRBV12-3 or TRBV12-4 with TRBJ2-2, with a weak D call TRBD1 (5 bases). This CDR3 has 15 residues. Deletions cut 2 bases from V and 5 bases from J, with 12 bases between. Here the CDR3 DNA reads TGTGCCAGCAGTTTAAGGCAGGGTGGGACCGGGGAGCTGTTTTTT. It specifies CASSLRQGGTGELFF.

The chain couples TRBV3-1 to TRBJ1-3; TRBD1 matches at 9 bases. CDR1 is LGHDT and CDR2 is YNNKEL in the germline V gene (reference sequence). This CDR3 contains 18 residues. After removal of 4 bases from V and 0 bases from J, the junction contained 10 bases not matched to a gene. The CDR3 reads CASSPRRDRALSGNTIYF. The CDR3 bases are TGTGCCAGCAGCCCGCGCAGGGACAGGGCACTCTCTGGAAACACCATATATTTT.

In this sample, this clonotype turned up many times. The chain links TRBV9 to TRBJ2-1; possibly TRBD1 for D (6 bases). The ends were cut back, 0 bases at V and 3 bases at J, with 10 bases in the middle. The CDR3 loop spans 15 amino acids. Germline CDR1 is SGDLS and CDR2 is YYNGEE. CDR3 in DNA: TGTGCCAGCAGCGTAGGACAGGAATTCTACAATGAGCAGTTCTTC. Its translation: CASSVGQEFYNEQFF. Complete variable domain (other parts from reference TRBV9 and TRBJ2-1): DSGVTQTPKHLITATGQRVTLRCSPRSGDLSVYWYQQSLDQGLQFLIQYYNGEERAKGNILERFSAQQFPDLHSELNLSSLELGDSALYFCASSVGQEFYNEQFFGPGTRLTVL.

This clonotype was observed many times. This rearrangement joins TRBV21-1 to TRBJ2-5; the table's D gene call, TRBD1, was not cross checked with the DNA. TRBV21-1 is deemed a pseudogene. The CDR3 spans 15 residues. This CDR3 is CASNGQGRPSGTQYF. The CDR3, as DNA: TGTGCCAGCAACGGACAGGGCCGCCCTTCGGGGACCCAGTACTTC.

This clonotype was observed a handful of times. The rearrangement links TRBV27 to TRBJ2-1; D unresolved. Germline assignment: CDR1 MNHEY and CDR2 SMNVEV (reference sequence). Trimming left V 9 bases short and J 9 bases short, with 15 bases between. The CDR3 contains 12 residues. The DNA for the CDR3 is TGTGCCAGTAAAGGGATTTGGGGTGAGCAGTTCTTC. Translated: CASKGIWGEQFF.

This clonotype has ten or more counts. The V gene is TRBV2, the J gene TRBJ2-2; D gene unclear. Germline CDR1 SNHLY, CDR2 FYNNEI. V was shortened by 2 bases and J by 4 bases, with 8 bases between the two germline ends. CDR3 size: 14 residues. CDR3 DNA: TGTGCCAGCAGTGAACTGGGGTCCACCGGGGAGCTGTTTTTT. Translated: CASSELGSTGELFF.

This clonotype was picked up a small number of times. The chain couples TRBV5-1 to TRBJ2-1, with D unresolved. This CDR3 is 14 amino acids long. The germline V and J ends were trimmed by 5 bases and 1 base, with 10 bases remaining between them. Germline V gives CDR1 SGHRS, CDR2 YFSETQ. DNA for the CDR3: TGCGCCAGCAGGCTGCCCGGTTCCTACAATGAGCAGTTCTTC. Translated: CASRLPGSYNEQFF.

This clonotype was counted only a few times. The CDR3 here is CASSLTGGAGNEQFF. In DNA form, the CDR3 reads TGTGCCAGCAGTTTAACAGGGGGCGCAGGTAATGAGCAGTTCTTC. The chain links TRBV12-3 or TRBV12-4 to TRBJ2-1; TRBD1 matches 9 bases. This CDR3 is 15 amino acids long. V dropped 2 bases and J dropped 7; count of bases not matched to a gene: 6.

V and J are TRBV2 and TRBJ1-1, with 9 bases identical to TRBD1. The length of the CDR3 is 15 residues. CDR1 is SNHLY and CDR2 is FYNNEI in the germline V gene. The V and J ends lost 7 bases and 11 bases, in that order; junction bases with no gene match: 17. The CDR3 reads CASTESGTGRSVAFF. In DNA form, the CDR3 reads TGTGCCAGCACCGAATCCGGGACAGGGAGGAGTGTTGCTTTCTTT.

This clonotype is categorized as medium-sized. The chain uses TRBV12-3 or TRBV12-4 and TRBJ1-6, with TRBD1 as a possible D gene (5 bases). Between the trimmed V and J ends, which lost 7 bases and 2 bases, there was a span of 18 bases. CDR3 length: 17 amino acids. The CDR3 region is CASTFGASWAYNSPLHF. Here the CDR3 DNA reads TGTGCCAGCACCTTTGGGGCCAGCTGGGCCTATAATTCACCCCTCCACTTT.

This clonotype was detected many times. This chain joins TRBV4-3 and TRBJ1-6, with TRBD1 matching over 7 bases. CDR1 is LGHNA, CDR2 YSLEER, per germline. The CDR3 is 15 residues long. Losses at the gene ends were 3 bases for V and 9 bases for J; bases not matched to a gene: 8. Here the CDR3 DNA reads TGCGCCAGCAGCCACAACCGGGACAGTGCTTCACCCCTCCACTTT. Its translation is CASSHNRDSASPLHF.

In its sample, this clonotype was seen many times. This may come from a read error, since a much larger clone is one base off. This rearrangement joins TRBV9 to TRBJ2-3; 9 nucleotides align to TRBD2. Germline trimming cut 6 bases from V and 5 bases from J; bases unmatched to any gene: 13. The CDR3 has 16 amino acids. Germline CDR1 SGDLS, CDR2 YYNGEE. As DNA, the CDR3 is TGTGCCAGCACCGGGGGGCCTAGCGGGGATGGAGATACGCAGTATTTT. Protein product: CASTGGPSGDGDTQYF.